A selection of T cell receptor beta chains follows, all from one sample in a study of blood T cell repertoires in COVID-19. Sequencing used immunoSEQ multiplex PCR; TCRdb keeps in-frame clones, though not all of them. The sample holds fewer than 150,000 clones, 80% to 90% seen once. The sample taken for sequencing was peripheral blood. The receptors shown here come from a man aged 70 or older who had recovered from COVID-19. Both conserved end residues are trimmed from each CDR3.

CDR3 length,J gene,V gene,CDR3 protein
15,TRBJ2-6,TRBV5-4,ASSLRTGNSGANVLT
12,TRBJ1-1,TRBV10-3,AISAGTANTEAF
15,TRBJ2-1,TRBV9,ASSVAPRGGSYNEQF
13,TRBJ1-1,TRBV19,ASRLPGQGNTEAF
13,TRBJ2-1,TRBV9,ASSVGLAVYNEQF
13,TRBJ2-7,TRBV11-2,ASSLAGTSRDEQY
13,TRBJ1-2,TRBV30,AWRADRGLDYGYT
15,TRBJ1-6,TRBV27,ASSLLGGSLRNSPLH
15,TRBJ2-3,TRBV19,ASSSGLAGAKAHTQY
14,TRBJ2-1,TRBV5-1,ASSRRTSGYYNEQF
13,TRBJ1-6,TRBV28,ASRGGQGIVSPLH
13,TRBJ1-4,TRBV6-5,ASRVGGQGYTKLF
15,TRBJ1-2,TRBV12-2,ASRLVRCEGSNYGYT
11,TRBJ1-1,TRBV21-1,ASSKDRVTEAF
10,TRBJ1-6,TRBV28,ASSSVNSPLH
11,TRBJ1-5,TRBV19,ASRGQANQPQH
13,TRBJ1-3,TRBV19,ASSLTGTGKNTIY
14,TRBJ2-7,TRBV4-1,ASSQGVGQGGGEQY
13,TRBJ2-2,TRBV5-8,ASSILAGGPGELF
15,TRBJ2-1,TRBV5-1,ASSTLPGRESYNEQF
10,TRBJ2-2,TRBV29-1,SVGYSGGELF
15,TRBJ2-2,TRBV11-2,ASSLVLGYRNTGELF
13,TRBJ2-2,TRBV5-1,ASSLVLAESGELF
13,TRBJ1-6,TRBV3-1/TRBV3-2,ASSQLQGAGSPLH
15,TRBJ1-4,TRBV29-1,SVDVVGGRAGDEKLF
13,TRBJ2-1,TRBV5-1,ASGASGPSYNEQF
13,TRBJ2-5,TRBV5-1,ASTRAPSGQETQY
12,TRBJ1-3,TRBV9,ASSADRGRNTIY
13,TRBJ1-2,TRBV5-1,ASSPSQGTNYGYT
13,TRBJ2-7,TRBV6-5,ASSYSTGGAYEQY
14,TRBJ2-4,TRBV5-1,ASSPRDRGHPNIQY
16,TRBJ2-1,TRBV28,ASSLISLQLPLHNEQF
16,TRBJ2-2,TRBV4-3,ASSQELLVILNTGELF
16,TRBJ2-7,TRBV7-2,ASSLRMGDRLAGFPPV
9,TRBJ1-1,TRBV12-3/TRBV12-4,ASSADTEAF
11,TRBJ2-1,TRBV11-3,ASSLQGGYEQF
12,TRBJ1-2,TRBV6-5,ASRLTGGAYGYT
13,TRBJ1-1,TRBV6-5,ASSYSGTGKDEAF
11,TRBJ1-2,TRBV27,ASRQTGGLGYT
12,TRBJ1-2,TRBV11-2,ASSSGQGAFGYT
11,TRBJ1-3,TRBV12-3/TRBV12-4,ASSLTAGNTIY
13,TRBJ1-4,TRBV9,ASSPRGNANEKLF
15,TRBJ1-5,TRBV2,ASRAYRGRGGNQPQH
12,TRBJ1-5,TRBV29-1,SDMPGQGVQPQH
12,TRBJ2-3,TRBV6-6,ASSYQRTTDTQY
16,TRBJ2-3,TRBV28,ASSSGQDPIPSTDTQY
13,TRBJ1-1,TRBV27,ASSPISPRNTEAF
11,TRBJ2-7,TRBV29-1,SVLAGAGYEQY
12,TRBJ1-5,TRBV5-4,ASSLEGGREPQH
13,TRBJ2-7,TRBV28,ASSPEGLRAYEQY
11,TRBJ2-1,TRBV12-3/TRBV12-4,ASLENYAKEQF